The T cell receptor (beta chain) under discussion was sequenced for a study of regulatory T cells in long-lasting Graves disease. This sample's time point: newly diagnosed GD, antithyroid drugs for less than 3 months. The TCR library used RNA extracted from PBMCs. This clonotype was counted many times. The CDR3 has 15 residues. The germline CDR1 and CDR2 sequences are SGHAT and FQDESV (reference sequence). Deletions cut 4 bases from V and 8 bases from J, with 19 bases between. Arm-PCR of CDR3 regions and iRepertoire HTBI primers were used to build TCR beta libraries. TCRdb re-called the multiplex PCR reads through MiXCR, storing one row per CDR3 protein. The sample has 550,000 or so distinct CDR3 sequences, more than 10% seen once; the top ten hold roughly 9.3%. In addition, the sample was reused for a study of T cells in Graves' hyperthyroidism and ophthalmopathy. That paper states: During a first-round RT-PCR of the TCR CDR3, the HTBI primer set was used. Blood also contained most expanded thyroid clonotypes above 0.001.

The chain combines TRBV11-1 with TRBJ2-3; the D gene could be TRBD1 or TRBD2 (5 bases each). The clonotype originates from a woman aged 30 to 39 with Graves disease. The sample consisted of peripheral blood mononuclear cells (PBMCs), taken at new diagnosis, from a patient treated with antithyroid drugs. This chain's CDR3 is CASSSPGPQSATQYF. CDR3 in DNA: TGTGCCAGCAGCTCTCCGGGGCCTCAATCGGCTACGCAGTATTTT.